A selection of T cell receptor beta chains follows, all from one sample in a study of blood T cell repertoires in COVID-19. Clones were read by immunoSEQ multiplex PCR, and TCRdb kept only the in-frame ones, dropping some. Of fewer than 130,000 clones in the sample, approximately 82% were seen once. Sequencing was done on a sample of peripheral blood. The origin of the receptors is a woman older than 75 with acute or convalescent COVID-19. Both conserved end residues are part of each CDR3. D genes are given only for firm matches. Size tells how often a clone was seen (once, few, many) or the class of an expanded clone, and some rows leave it out.

V	D	size	J	DNA	CDR3
TRBV7-8	TRBD2	.	TRBJ2-5	TGTGCCAGCAGCCCCCTAGCGGAAGAGACCCAGTACTTC	CASSPLAEETQYF
TRBV2	.	.	TRBJ1-6	TGTGCCAGCAGTGGGGAGGGGGGGCCATATACGAGCTCCTATAATTCACCCCTCCACTTT	CASSGEGGPYTSSYNSPLHF
TRBV10-3	TRBD1	.	TRBJ1-1	TGTGCCACCGGACAGGCGATGAACACTGAAGCTTTCTTT	CATGQAMNTEAFF
TRBV18	.	.	TRBJ2-7	TGTGCCAGCTCACCTGGTACTGGCTACGAGCAGTACTTC	CASSPGTGYEQYF
TRBV9	.	.	TRBJ1-3	TGTGCCAGCAGCGCCCGGTACTCTGGAAACACCATATATTTT	CASSARYSGNTIYF
TRBV7-8	.	.	TRBJ2-5	TGTGCCAGCAGCCCACAAGAGACCCAGTACTTC	CASSPQETQYF
TRBV29-1	TRBD2	.	TRBJ2-7	TGCAGCGTTGGGGAGGGCCCCGAGCAGTACTTC	CSVGEGPEQYF
TRBV4-1	TRBD2	.	TRBJ2-1	TGCGCCAGCAGCCAAGATCTGGTCCGACTAGCGGGGGAAGATGAGCAGTTCTTC	CASSQDLVRLAGEDEQFF
TRBV5-1	TRBD2	.	TRBJ2-3	TGCGCCAGCAGCCCCGGGACTAGCGGGGGACCCACAGATACGCAGTATTTT	CASSPGTSGGPTDTQYF
TRBV28	.	.	TRBJ1-2	TGTGCCATCGCGTTTCGGACAACTAACTATGGCTACACCTTC	CAIAFRTTNYGYTF
TRBV27	.	.	TRBJ2-7	TGTGCCAGCAGTTTCGCGACAGGAGCAGTCTACGAGCAGTACTTC	CASSFATGAVYEQYF
TRBV2	TRBD2	.	TRBJ2-3	TGTGCCAGCAGTTTAGCGGGGTGGGGCACAGATACGCAGTATTTT	CASSLAGWGTDTQYF
TRBV18	.	.	TRBJ1-1	TGTGCCAGCTCACTCGAACAGGTGAACACTGAAGCTTTCTTT	CASSLEQVNTEAFF
TRBV5-1	TRBD1	.	TRBJ2-7	TGCGCCAGCAGCTTGGGACAGGGTTTCTCCTACGAGCAGTACTTC	CASSLGQGFSYEQYF
TRBV5-8	.	.	TRBJ2-5	TGTGCCAGCAGCTTCTCATCGCGGGAGACCCAGTACTTC	CASSFSSRETQYF
TRBV20-1	.	.	TRBJ1-1	TGCAGTGCTAGTAGGTTACAGGGTTCTGAAGCTTTCTTT	CSASRLQGSEAFF
TRBV5-1	TRBD2	few	TRBJ2-1	TGCGCCAGCAGCTTGGAGAGGACTAGCGTAAATGAGCAGTTCTTC	CASSLERTSVNEQFF
TRBV5-1	TRBD2	.	TRBJ2-5	TGCGCCAGCAGCTTGGATGCAGCGGGGGTCGGGACCCAGTACTTC	CASSLDAAGVGTQYF
TRBV10-1	TRBD2	.	TRBJ2-5	TGCGCCAGCAGTCCTAGCGGGAGAGTGGCAGAGACCCAGTACTTC	CASSPSGRVAETQYF
TRBV14	.	few	TRBJ2-1	TGTGCCAGCAGCCCCGGACTGGTTCGGGATGAGCAGTTCTTC	CASSPGLVRDEQFF
TRBV19	TRBD1	.	TRBJ1-3	TGTGCCAGTCGGGACAGGTTAATCGGAAACACCATATATTTT	CASRDRLIGNTIYF
TRBV7-2	.	.	TRBJ1-1	TGTGCCAGCAGCAAACGTACACAGGGCCCTGAAGCTTTCTTT	CASSKRTQGPEAFF
TRBV6-1	TRBD2	.	TRBJ2-1	TGTGCCAGCAGTGAATATACTAGCGGGGGGCCGTCCTACAATGAGCAGTTCTTC	CASSEYTSGGPSYNEQFF
TRBV28	TRBD1	.	TRBJ1-2	TGTGCCAGCAGTGGACAGGGGGATGGCTACACCTTC	CASSGQGDGYTF
TRBV10-1	TRBD2	few	TRBJ2-5	TGCGCCAGCAGTGAACCGACTAGCGCCGAGACCCAGTACTTC	CASSEPTSAETQYF
TRBV5-1	.	.	TRBJ1-2	TGCGCCAGCAGCTTGGTATCCAGGGACTATGGCTACACCTTC	CASSLVSRDYGYTF
TRBV11-2	.	few	TRBJ1-6	TGTGCCAGCAGCTTAGGGGGGCTTAATTCACCCCTCCACTTT	CASSLGGLNSPLHF
TRBV7-2	TRBD2	few	TRBJ2-7	TGTGCCAGCAGCTTAGCGGTGGCTAGCGGGTACTACGAGCAGTACTTC	CASSLAVASGYYEQYF
TRBV30	.	.	TRBJ2-2	TGTGCCTGGAGTGTAATAGCGAACACCGGGGAGCTGTTTTTT	CAWSVIANTGELFF
TRBV7-2	TRBD2	.	TRBJ2-1	TGTGCCAGCAGCTTACTTACCCTTTTAGCGGGCCCGGGCTACAATGAGCAGTTCTTC	CASSLLTLLAGPGYNEQFF
TRBV4-3	.	few	TRBJ2-7	TGCGCCAGCAGCCAGAGGCCAGAGGTATCCGCCTACGAGCAGTACTTC	CASSQRPEVSAYEQYF
TRBV28	TRBD1	.	TRBJ1-6	TGTGCCACCCAGGGGGTATGGAATTCACCCCTCCACTTT	CATQGVWNSPLHF
TRBV5-1	.	once	TRBJ1-1	TGCGCCAGCAGCTTTCAGGGAAACACTGAAGCTTTCTTT	CASSFQGNTEAFF
TRBV28	.	.	TRBJ2-7	TGTGCCAGCAGTCAGGTGTACGAGCAGTACTTC	CASSQVYEQYF
TRBV7-2	.	few	TRBJ1-4	TGTGCCAGCAGCTTCTTCGAAGGGGTTGCAACTAATGAAAAACTGTTTTTT	CASSFFEGVATNEKLFF
TRBV28	TRBD1	few	TRBJ2-1	TGTGCCAGCAGTTTAATACAGGGGGCTTACAATGAGCAGTTCTTC	CASSLIQGAYNEQFF
TRBV29-1	.	.	TRBJ1-3	TGCAGCGCCAGGGAGGTGGACACCATATATTTT	CSAREVDTIYF
TRBV5-1	.	few	TRBJ1-1	TGCGCCAGCAGCTTCGACAGTCTGGTCACTGAAGCTTTCTTT	CASSFDSLVTEAFF
TRBV5-1	.	few	TRBJ1-2	TGCGCCAGCAGCTTGGGGACAGCCCAAGACTATGGCTACACCTTC	CASSLGTAQDYGYTF
TRBV6-1	.	.	TRBJ1-4	TGTGCCAGCAGTGAGGGACTCCTACCCGCTAATGAAAAACTGTTTTTT	CASSEGLLPANEKLFF
TRBV7-2	.	.	TRBJ2-1	TGTGCCAGCAGCCCCCGGGTAGAGCAGTTCTTC	CASSPRVEQFF
TRBV11-2	TRBD1	.	TRBJ2-3	TGTGCCAGCAGCTTAGGACGGGACAGGGGGAATCAATTTGCAGATACGCAGTATTTT	CASSLGRDRGNQFADTQYF
TRBV6-5	TRBD2	.	TRBJ2-7	TGTGCCAGCAGTCTGGGACTAGCGGGCTACGAGCAGTACTTC	CASSLGLAGYEQYF
TRBV28	.	.	TRBJ2-2	TGTGCCAGCCGACGGGGCACCGGGGAGCTGTTTTTT	CASRRGTGELFF
TRBV27	.	.	TRBJ2-7	TGTGCCAGCAGTTTCACAACGGGGTCCTACGAGCAGTACTTC	CASSFTTGSYEQYF